This T cell receptor (beta chain) was sequenced in a study of shared clonotypes between healthy human individuals. Sequenced by immunoSEQ multiplex PCR; TCRdb stores in-frame clones only, minus some. This sample has approximately 340,000 clones, with roughly 70% found just once. The source material was memory CD4+ T cells sorted from blood. This sample's subset: CD45RA-negative fraction. This TCR came from a man between 25 and 39 years old in good health.

The CDR3 reads CASSSFLRDAFFSGNTIYF. The CDR3 bases are TGTGCCAGCTCATCATTTCTCCGGGACGCATTCTTCTCTGGAAACACCATATATTTT. J is TRBJ1-3 and V is TRBV18; D might be TRBD1 (5 bases). The CDR3 extends over 19 amino acids. V was clipped by 5 bases and J by 0 bases, with 23 bases between them. The germline V gene encodes CDR1 KGHSH and CDR2 LQKENI.